One TCR beta chain is described in this entry. Its antigen is undetermined. Time point meaning: persistent/refractory GD, antithyroid drugs over 5 years with positive TRAb. The TCR library was made from RNA that had been extracted from PBMCs in TRIzol. Building the TCR beta libraries relied on iRepertoire HTBI primers, and CDR3 regions underwent Arm-PCR. TCRdb itself ran the multiplex PCR reads through MiXCR, one entry per CDR3 protein. The sample contains 700,000 or so distinct CDR3 sequences, 30% of which appear only once. The data are from a study of regulatory T cells in long-lasting Graves disease. Study-level information: Over 5 years on antithyroid drugs plus positive TSH receptor antibodies marked Graves' disease as persistent. Study findings and constraints: Graves' patients with persistent disease showed TCR diversity lower than patients newly diagnosed. TRBV28, TRBJ1-2 and TRBJ2-5 emerged as the favored segments in persistent disease. Clonotypes that were public and shared totalled around 2,700 in persistent patients versus over 800 in new patients.

CDR1 is LGHDT and CDR2 is YNNKEL in the germline V gene (reference sequence). The CDR3 is made up of 14 amino acids. V was trimmed by 7 bases and J by 2 bases, leaving 14 bases between them. This clonotype was sampled from a female donor with Graves disease. Material: peripheral blood mononuclear cells (PBMCs), obtained when the disease was refractory, from a patient treated with antithyroid drugs. The chain couples TRBV3-1 to TRBJ1-2, with D uncertain. In DNA, the CDR3 is TGTGCCAGCACCCCCCTGGACCGGAACTATGGCTACACCTTC. As protein: CASTPLDRNYGYTF.